The text below deals with one T cell receptor (beta chain). This entry comes from a study of CD8+ T cells in alopecia areata. Germline V gene data show CDR1 as SGHVS and CDR2 as FNYEAQ. The CDR3 has 13 amino acids. The V end was cut by 3 bases, the J end by 14 bases, with 19 bases between. Investigators isolated RNA and reverse transcribed it into cDNA to act as the sequencing template. Measured with immunoSEQ multiplex PCR; TCRdb has only the in-frame clones, and not every one. The table has 150,000 to 200,000 clones, 55% seen once. The receptor comes from a human donor in good health. The specimen was CD4+ T cells sorted from blood. This chain uses TRBV7-6 with TRBJ1-1, with D perhaps TRBD1 (5 bases). CDR3 residues: CASSFGGAQDIFF. The CDR3 DNA follows: TGTGCCAGCAGCTTCGGCGGGGCGCAGGATATCTTCTTT.